These 24 T cell receptor beta chains were sequenced from one sample in a study of T cells in Graves' hyperthyroidism and ophthalmopathy. It was RNA transcripts that yielded the amplified TCR beta CDR3 regions. The HTBI primer set served for first-round RT-PCR of the TCR CDR3. TCRdb itself ran the multiplex PCR reads through MiXCR, one entry per CDR3 protein. The repertoire consists of 500,000 to 750,000 distinct CDR3 sequences, with 12% to 15% occurring once and the leading ten covering roughly 7%. Sequences were obtained from blood. The origin of the receptors is a woman aged 18-30 years with Graves' ophthalmopathy.

This clonotype was recorded many times. This rearrangement joins TRBV28 to TRBJ1-5, with 9 bases matching TRBD1. CDR3 size: 15 residues. Germline V gene lookup returns CDR1 MDHEN and CDR2 SYDVKM. The V and J ends lost 2 bases and 6 bases, in that order; junction bases with no gene match: 5. This chain's CDR3 is CASSLGGTGSQPQHF. The DNA for the CDR3 is TGTGCCAGCAGTTTAGGTGGGACAGGGAGTCAGCCCCAGCATTTT.

This clonotype was recorded at least ten times. In nucleotides, the CDR3 is TGTGCCAGCACCAACTTAGCGGGAGTTGCGGCCGGGGAGCTGTTTTTT. Protein sequence: CASTNLAGVAAGELFF. This sequence joins TRBV6-2 or TRBV6-3 and TRBJ2-2, with 9 bases aligning to TRBD2. The CDR3 runs to 16 residues. Germline-derived CDR1 and CDR2 are MNHEY and SVGEGT. With 7 bases clipped from V and 6 bases from J, the junction kept 12 bases outside the gene matches.

This clonotype was observed a few times. The chain is built from TRBV4-1 and TRBJ2-7; the match to TRBD2 covers 7 bases. The CDR3 extends over 18 amino acids. The germline gives CDR1 MGHRA, CDR2 YSYEKL. Germline trimming cut 3 bases from V and 1 base from J; bases unmatched to any gene: 15. The chain's CDR3 is CASSQYVGGGGWSYEQYF. The CDR3 DNA is TGCGCCAGCAGCCAGTATGTGGGGGGGGGAGGTTGGTCCTACGAGCAGTACTTC.

This clonotype was detected only a few times. This chain connects TRBV10-3 to TRBJ2-3; TRBD2 matches at 12 bases. With 6 bases clipped from V and 0 bases from J, the junction kept 1 base outside the gene matches. The CDR3 runs to 15 residues. Germline lookup yields CDR1 ENHRY and CDR2 SYGVKD. CDR3 coding DNA: TGTGCCATCAGGGGGACTAGCGGGAGCACAGATACGCAGTATTTT. As protein: CAIRGTSGSTDTQYF.

This clonotype was picked up many times. The chain couples TRBV29-1 to TRBJ2-7; TRBD1 aligns across 9 bases. The ends lost 3 bases at V and 4 bases at J; junction bases unmatched: 7. Germline V lookup: CDR1 SQVTM, CDR2 ANQGSEA. This CDR3 contains 14 residues. The CDR3 nucleotides are TGCAGCGTTGAGTCGGGACAGGGAGGATACGAGCAGTACTTC. Protein product: CSVESGQGGYEQYF.

This clonotype showed up many times. The rearrangement joins TRBV7-2 to TRBJ1-3; the D is unclear. The CDR3 consists of 17 residues. The V gene lost 0 bases and the J gene lost 0 bases, with 12 bases spanning the gap. Germline CDR1 and CDR2: SGHTA and FQGNSA. The CDR3 protein is CASSLAQWVPSGNTIYF. CDR3 nucleotide sequence: TGTGCCAGCAGCTTAGCTCAATGGGTCCCCTCTGGAAACACCATATATTTT.

This clonotype was seen ten or more times. The chain joins TRBV20-1 to TRBJ2-1; 10 bases align to TRBD2. The CDR3 extends over 14 amino acids. Unmatched junction bases numbered 5, after V lost 5 bases and J lost 4 bases. Germline V gene sequence: CDR1 DFQATT, CDR2 SNEGSKA (reference sequence). The chain's CDR3 is CSAVTSGTYNEQFF. CDR3 in DNA: TGCAGTGCTGTCACTAGCGGGACTTACAATGAGCAGTTCTTC.

This clonotype was seen repeatedly, ten times or more. V and J are TRBV12-3 or TRBV12-4 and TRBJ1-2; D unclear. CDR3 length: 12 amino acids. Trimming removed 2 bases from V and 3 bases from J, with 4 bases in between. CDR3 DNA sequence: TGTGCCAGCAGTTTACGCCACTATGGCTACACCTTC. Protein product: CASSLRHYGYTF.

At least ten counts were recorded for this clonotype. CDR3 protein: CASLEAVSYGYTF. The CDR3 DNA sequence: TGTGCCAGCCTGGAGGCAGTCTCCTATGGCTACACCTTC. The chain combines TRBV28 with TRBJ1-2; D is uncertain. Trimming took 8 bases from V and 4 from J, leaving 14 bases between them. This CDR3 contains 13 residues. Germline lookup yields CDR1 MDHEN and CDR2 SYDVKM.

Many counts were recorded for this clonotype. J is TRBJ2-2 and V is TRBV11-3; TRBD1 matches 7 bases. V shed 3 bases and J 8 bases; nucleotides not matched to a gene: 3. CDR3 length: 13 amino acids. Germline CDR1 reads SGHNT; CDR2 reads YENEEA. The CDR3 DNA reads as TGTGCCAGCAGCTTCCCAGGGGGTGGGGAGCTGTTTTTT. Its protein product is CASSFPGGGELFF.

This clonotype was seen a handful of times. This chain connects TRBV13 to TRBJ1-4, with D hard to call. CDR1 is PRHDT and CDR2 is FYEKMQ in the germline V gene (reference sequence). This CDR3 is built from 12 residues. Deletions cut 2 bases from V and 8 bases from J, with 6 bases between. The CDR3: CASSLSQEKLFF. The CDR3 bases are TGTGCCAGCAGCTTAAGTCAGGAAAAACTGTTTTTT.

This clonotype has more than one count but fewer than ten. One end of the junction does not line up with germline, which may come from a read error. The rearrangement uses TRBV7-7 and TRBJ2-1; possible D gene TRBD2, 7 bases. Germline V gene data show CDR1 as SSHAT and CDR2 as FNYEAQ (reference sequence). There are 16 residues in the CDR3. DNA for the CDR3: TGTGCTAGCAGCTTAGCGGTGGGCGGGGGCAACAATGAGCAGTTCTTC. This gives the protein CASSLAVGGGNNEQFF.

V usage is TRBV7-9 and J usage is TRBJ1-6, with 9 nucleotides matching TRBD1. Germline lookup yields CDR1 SEHNR and CDR2 FQNEAQ (reference sequence). There are 13 residues in the CDR3. J lost 17 bases, V lost 5 bases, and 10 bases had no gene match. This chain's CDR3 is CASSPQTGGAVHF. DNA of the CDR3: TGTGCCAGCAGCCCCCAGACAGGGGGGGCGGTCCACTTT. Together with reference TRBV7-9 and TRBJ1-6, the CDR3 gives the full variable domain: DTGVSQNPRHKITKRGQNVTFRCDPISEHNRLYWYRQTLGQGPEFLTYFQNEAQLEKSRLLSDRFSAERPKGSFSTLEIQRTEQGDSAMYLCASSPQTGGAVHFGNGTRLTVT.

J is TRBJ1-2 and V is TRBV30, with a weak D call TRBD1 (6 bases). V lost 5 bases, J lost 4 bases, and 17 bases lay in between. This CDR3 has 14 residues. The V gene's germline CDR1 is GTSNPN and CDR2 SVGIG (reference sequence). The CDR3 DNA is TGTGCCTGGGCCCCGGCGGGGGCCGGCTATGGCTACACCTTC. Translation gives CAWAPAGAGYGYTF.

This clonotype was counted many times. The J gene is TRBJ1-1, the V gene TRBV3-1; tentative D call: TRBD1 (5 bases). The germline gives CDR1 LGHDT, CDR2 YNNKEL (reference sequence). The CDR3 totals 14 residues. Trimming stripped 3 bases from V and 2 bases from J, with 10 bases between. CDR3 sequence: CASSHGDGNTEAFF. Written as DNA, the CDR3 is TGTGCCAGCAGCCACGGGGACGGAAACACTGAAGCTTTCTTT.

This clonotype was picked up many times. The V and J genes are TRBV12-3 or TRBV12-4 and TRBJ2-4, with 9 bases aligning to TRBD1. The CDR3 length is 13 residues. Trimming cost V 3 bases and J 7 bases; bases outside gene matches: 1. The CDR3 DNA follows: TGTGCCAGCAGTTTGGGGACAGGGAACATTCAGTACTTC. Amino acids: CASSLGTGNIQYF.

This clonotype turned up a few times. A much larger clonotype is one base distant, so this may be a read error. Because it lacks the conserved phenylalanine or tryptophan at the end, this CDR3 is likely a read error. This chain connects TRBV11-3 to TRBJ1-1; D is unresolved. The CDR3 totals 13 residues. V was clipped by 1 base and J by 5 bases, with 8 bases between them. Germline loops: CDR1 SGHNT, CDR2 YENEEA. In DNA form, the CDR3 reads TGTGCCAGCAGCTTAGGCAGGTTAACTGAAGCTTTCATT. Residues: CASSLGRLTEAFI.

This clonotype was recorded a few times. The V and J genes are TRBV27 and TRBJ2-3, with D tentatively TRBD1 (6 bases). The V end lost 2 bases, the J end lost 1 base, and 25 bases lay between the germline ends. Looked up from germline, CDR1 is MNHEY and CDR2 is SMNVEV (reference sequence). CDR3 length: 20 residues. CDR3 loop: CASSLKPSTGLPKGTDTQYF. CDR3 nucleotides: TGTGCCAGCAGTTTAAAACCTTCGACAGGACTCCCTAAGGGCACAGATACGCAGTATTTT.

The chain has TRBV19 and TRBJ1-2; TRBD1 matches at 10 bases. This CDR3 has 18 residues. Trimming at V came to 3 bases and at J to 3 bases, leaving 13 bases not matched to a gene. Germline values: CDR1 LNHDA, CDR2 SQIVND (reference sequence). The CDR3 loop reads CASSMRGPGQGSYYGYTF. In DNA, the CDR3 is TGTGCCAGTAGTATGAGAGGACCGGGACAGGGGAGTTACTATGGCTACACCTTC.

The chain has TRBV6-1 and TRBJ1-4; 8 nucleotides align to TRBD1. The CDR3 sequence is 15 residues long. Germline CDR1 reads MNHNS; CDR2 reads SASEGT. V was clipped by 3 bases and J by 3 bases; unmatched bases: 3. The CDR3 protein is CASSERTGPNEKLFF. The CDR3 coding sequence is TGTGCCAGCAGTGAGAGGACAGGGCCTAATGAAAAACTGTTTTTT.

The chain uses TRBV6-1 and TRBJ2-1; D gene ambiguous. The CDR3 totals 13 residues. Trimming left V 6 bases short and J 5 bases short, with 11 bases between. Germline V lookup: CDR1 MNHNS, CDR2 SASEGT. The CDR3 spells CASSEWDDNEQFF. For the CDR3, the DNA is TGTGCCAGCAGCGAGTGGGATGACAATGAGCAGTTCTTC.

This clonotype was picked up many times. The rearrangement links TRBV20-1 to TRBJ1-1, with 7 positions matching TRBD1. CDR3 length: 17 amino acids. With V trimmed by 0 bases and J by 0 bases, 10 bases remained unmatched. CDR1 and CDR2 (germline): DFQATT, SNEGSKA (reference sequence). As DNA, the CDR3 is TGCAGTGCTAGAGATACATGGCAGGGGGGAATGAACACTGAAGCTTTCTTT. Amino acids: CSARDTWQGGMNTEAFF.

In its sample, this clonotype was seen a few times. This sequence joins TRBV7-9 and TRBJ2-5, with TRBD2 as a possible D gene (5 bases). V lost 5 bases and J lost 5, with 18 bases in between. Germline loops: CDR1 SEHNR, CDR2 FQNEAQ (reference sequence). This CDR3 is built from 15 residues. The DNA of the CDR3 is TGTGCCAGCAGCCACGTCTTGAGGGATCGCGAGACCCAGTACTTC. As protein: CASSHVLRDRETQYF.

This clonotype was counted ten times or more. For the CDR3, the DNA is TGTGCCAGCAGTTTGGCCCTAGGGGGTAATGAAAAACTGTTTTTT. Encoded protein: CASSLALGGNEKLFF. V and J are TRBV27 and TRBJ1-4, with D tentatively TRBD1 (6 bases). Germline V lookup: CDR1 MNHEY, CDR2 SMNVEV (reference sequence). The CDR3 spans 15 residues. The V end was cut by 3 bases, the J end by 4 bases, with 12 bases between.